This T cell receptor beta chain appears in the sequencing data of a study of vaccination and CD4 T cells after COVID-19 (dated by TCRdb to between 2021 and 2022). With regard to the full study: Six males and four females were included in the convalescent cohort, with two Hispanic individuals, seven Caucasians, two Asians and one multiracial person represented. Culture stimuli were overlapping spike peptide pools from SARS-CoV-2 and from the common cold coronaviruses HCoV-NL63, HCoV-OC43 and HCoV-229E. Post-COVID blood samples were collected from convalescent patients a median of about 92 days after diagnosis, with a range of roughly 35 to 161 days. In more than eight COVID-19 convalescent patients and 4 infection-naive healthy vaccine recipients, researchers compared the spike-specific CD4+ TCR repertoire from before mRNA vaccination with the repertoire from after. As controls, cultures received a CEFX viral epitope pool (the positive control), an HIV-1 Nef peptide pool (the negative control), or no peptide at all. Post-vaccine blood samples were collected a median of about 66 days after the second vaccine dose, ranging from about 13 to 241 days. Participants received two doses of either the Pfizer-BioNTech BNT162b2 vaccine (n=8) or the Moderna mRNA-1273 vaccine (n=2). Memory CD4+ T cell crossreactivity between SARS-CoV-2 and common cold coronavirus spike proteins was assessed at the TCR clonotype level in an earlier paper using these donors.

Only a few counts were recorded for this clonotype. It lacks a known antigen. Nothing much larger sits one base from this clone, and base qualities are not available. Library preparation was by PCR. DNA from cultured CD4+ T cells underwent TCR sequencing with the Oncomine TCR Beta short-read assay at the Johns Hopkins FTIC core. Genomic DNA was extracted from the cultured CD4+ T cells with the QIAamp micro DNA kit. Oncomine TCR Beta libraries from cultured CD4+ T cells were pooled with unique dual indexes and sequenced on an Illumina iSeq 100. For the original study's pipeline: Non-productive sequences were removed, and CDR3s not starting with C, not ending with F or W, or shorter than 7 amino acids were discarded. The MANAFEST web application identified antigen-specific clonotypes by comparing peptide-stimulated wells against reference wells and other culture wells. To be called positive, a clone needed an FDR below 0.05, an odds ratio above 5, and a productive frequency above 0.1% in at least two of three replicate wells. Cross-reactive clonotypes were defined as significantly expanded in both SARS-CoV-2 spike wells and at least one common cold coronavirus spike condition. Levenshtein distances (stringdist) and unrooted phylogenetic trees (ape) in R version 3.6.1 were used to assess CDR3 homology. TCRdb took the public reads, trimmed them with fastp at Q25, ran MiXCR for clone calling and kept in-frame beta chains. Rows with a matching CDR3 protein are joined into one entry that keeps the most common DNA and genes. These V and J calls originate from TCRdb's pipeline instead of the authors' own analysis. Across this sample there are about 9,300 distinct CDR3 sequences, with approximately 36% seen only once. About 20% of the sample is in the top ten clones.

CDR1 MDHEN and CDR2 SYDVKM were looked up in the germline V gene. Counted from cysteine to phenylalanine, this CDR3 has 13 amino acids. Only CDR3 DNA remains: 39 bases, in frame from the first base. V loses 11 bases, J loses 2 bases, and the germline ends lie 14 bases apart. What the treatment or condition label conveys for this sample: approximately 10-day PBMC culture with coronavirus spike peptide pools or control peptides (ViraFEST assay). CD4+ T cells from unexposed donors were collected before the COVID-19 pandemic (2011-2018). The ViraFEST assay, used in the study, expanded antigen-specific T cells with peptide pools and then identified the expanded clonotypes through TCR sequencing. Each well held millions of PBMCs cultured with roughly 10 ug/ml peptide pools in IMDM containing 5% human AB serum and roughly 9 IU/ml IL-2. On days 3 and 7, half of the culture medium was replaced with fresh IL-2-containing medium. Once the cells had been in culture for around ten days, the EasySep CD4+ T cell isolation kit was used to isolate CD4+ T cells by negative selection. As cell numbers permitted, CD4+ T cells from unexposed donors were tested for reactivity to SARS-CoV-2 S and N and to four common cold coronavirus spike pools. Ficoll-Paque Plus gradient centrifugation was used to isolate PBMCs from whole blood, and the isolated PBMCs were then either used fresh or cryopreserved at -140C. In general, triplicate wells were set up for every culture condition. The leukapheresis product used for the unexposed donors was purchased from a commercial source.

Results and caveats for the whole study, not just this receptor: Only a relatively small number of convalescent patients were included in the study, and early timepoints following natural infection were not analyzed. In convalescent patients, a median around 85% of post-vaccine SARS-CoV-2-reactive clones were detected only after vaccination, and vaccine-specific priming was suggested by this finding. In convalescent patients, nearly all vaccine-specific clones (304 of 307) were found to be mono-reactive for SARS-CoV-2 spike rather than cross-reactive with common cold coronaviruses. Although the median number of SARS-CoV-2-reactive clonotypes went up from around 20 after infection to 35 to 40 after vaccination, the increase was not significant.

The receptor was isolated from a human donor in good health. The rearranged chain carries TRBV28 and TRBJ2-3, and perhaps TRBD2 as D gene, on 5 matching bases. The material sequenced was CD4+ T cells from blood, cultured in vitro. The sequenced DNA is TGTGCCGCCACTAGGCACCCCACAGATACGCAGTATTTT. The translation is CAATRHPTDTQYF. The variable domain in full, with residues beyond the CDR3 obtained from the reference TRBV28 and TRBJ2-3 genes, is DVKVTQSSRYLVKRTGEKVFLECVQDMDHENMFWYRQDPGLGLRLIYFSYDVKMKEKGDIPEGYSVSREKKERFSLILESASTNQTSMYLCAATRHPTDTQYFGPGTRLTVL.